Each of the 16 T cell receptor beta chains below was sequenced from the same sample in a study of shared clonotypes between healthy human individuals. Only in-frame clones appear in the TCRdb table, and some are missing; sequencing was by immunoSEQ multiplex PCR. The repertoire holds approximately 1,500,000 clones, with roughly 97% as singletons. The sequencing input was naive CD4+ T cells sorted from blood. The sample's subset: CD45RA+ positively selected. The receptors were gathered from a man aged 25-40 years in good health.

This clone has just one count. The genes are TRBV25-1 and TRBJ2-1; D call uncertain. V was shortened by 1 base and J by 10 bases, with 11 bases between the two germline ends. The CDR3 loop spans 13 amino acids. Germline V CDR1 and CDR2: MGHDK, SYGVNS. The CDR3 DNA follows: TGTGCCAGCAGTGAATTTTCAAGAAGAGAGCAGTTCTTC. Its translation is CASSEFSRREQFF.

The rearrangement links TRBV30 to TRBJ1-1; maybe TRBD1 (5 bases). From germline, CDR1 is GTSNPN and CDR2 SVGIG (reference sequence). The CDR3 is 17 amino acids. Trimming shortened V by 5 bases and J by 5 bases, and 27 bases separated the two germline ends. For the CDR3, the DNA is TGTGCCTGGGGGTTCATCTACGAGGCCAGGGTGTTTACTGAAGCTTTCTTT. Protein: CAWGFIYEARVFTEAFF.

The V call is TRBV4-3, the J call TRBJ2-7, with D unresolved. CDR1 is LGHNA, CDR2 YSLEER, per germline. This CDR3 has 15 amino acids. V lost 0 bases and J lost 0, with 9 bases in between. The CDR3 DNA sequence: TGCGCCAGCAGCCAAGATCCCAGCAGCTCCTACGAGCAGTACTTC. This sequence encodes CASSQDPSSSYEQYF.

V usage is TRBV15 and J usage is TRBJ2-3, with TRBD2 as a possible D gene (6 bases). CDR1 and CDR2 from the germline V gene are LNHNV and YYDKDF (reference sequence). The CDR3 runs to 15 residues. Trimming removed 1 base from V and 2 bases from J, with 10 bases in between. CDR3 DNA sequence: TGTGCCACCAGCAGAGGGAGGACTAACACAGATACGCAGTATTTT. Its protein product is CATSRGRTNTDTQYF.

The genes are TRBV6-5 and TRBJ2-1, with 8 bases aligning to TRBD2. V lost 5 bases and J lost 9; bases outside the gene matches: 12. There are 15 residues in the CDR3. Germline CDR1 and CDR2: MNHEY and SVGAGI. The CDR3 DNA reads TGTGCCAGCAGTACCGGACTAGCAGGAGGGAGTGAGCAGTTCTTC. Its translation: CASSTGLAGGSEQFF.

The CDR3 sequence is CASSLEGGTHNEQFF. Written as DNA, the CDR3 is TGTGCCAGCAGCTTAGAGGGAGGAACACACAATGAGCAGTTCTTC. This chain connects TRBV11-2 to TRBJ2-1, with TRBD2 as a possible D gene (6 bases). CDR3 length: 15 amino acids. V dropped 0 bases and J dropped 5 bases, with 11 bases sitting between them. In germline, CDR1 is SGHAT, CDR2 FQNNGV.

V and J are TRBV27 and TRBJ2-5; the D gene is possibly TRBD1 (7 bases). The germline V and J ends were trimmed by 7 bases and 9 bases, with 21 bases remaining between them. The CDR3 totals 14 residues. The V gene's germline CDR1 is MNHEY and CDR2 SMNVEV (reference sequence). CDR3 in DNA: TGTGCCAGCAAGGCAACAGGGGACTTGGGGGCCCAGTACTTC. It specifies CASKATGDLGAQYF.

V and J are TRBV5-5 and TRBJ2-2; 8 nucleotides agree with TRBD1. The CDR3 is 16 residues long. The V gene's germline CDR1 is SGHKS and CDR2 YYEKEE (reference sequence). Trimming cost V 0 bases and J 3 bases; bases outside gene matches: 4. The DNA for the CDR3 is TGTGCCAGCAGCTTGGCCCGGACAGGGCACACCGGGGAGCTGTTTTTT. Encoded protein: CASSLARTGHTGELFF.

As for this clone: This same CDR3 is encoded by further DNA sequences in the sample. The chain employs TRBV5-1 and TRBJ1-2; no clear D gene. The CDR3 totals 13 residues. Germline CDR1 reads SGHRS; CDR2 reads YFSETQ. V was trimmed by 0 bases and J by 7 bases, leaving 10 bases between them. CDR3 amino acids: CASSLESGSGYTF. In DNA form, the CDR3 reads TGCGCCAGCAGCTTGGAAAGCGGTTCTGGCTACACCTTC.

A few counts support this clone. This sample also contains other DNA sequences that code for the same CDR3. The chain uses TRBV9 and TRBJ2-3; D unresolved. The V gene's germline CDR1 is SGDLS and CDR2 YYNGEE. The length of the CDR3 is 14 residues. The V gene lost 0 bases and the J gene lost 0 bases, with 5 bases spanning the gap. Here the CDR3 reads CASSVVGSTDTQYF. The CDR3 region has the DNA TGTGCCAGCAGCGTAGTAGGGAGCACAGATACGCAGTATTTT. The full variable domain, with the rest looked up from reference TRBV9 and TRBJ2-3, is DSGVTQTPKHLITATGQRVTLRCSPRSGDLSVYWYQQSLDQGLQFLIQYYNGEERAKGNILERFSAQQFPDLHSELNLSSLELGDSALYFCASSVVGSTDTQYFGPGTRLTVL.

This clone was seen a single time. The rearrangement links TRBV9 to TRBJ2-7, with D possibly matching TRBD2 (6 bases). The V gene lost 0 bases and the J gene lost 3 bases, with 22 bases spanning the gap. The CDR3 has 18 amino acids. Germline CDR1 and CDR2: SGDLS and YYNGEE. The CDR3 spells CASSVEWDSGSNLYEQYF. Here the CDR3 DNA reads TGTGCCAGCAGCGTAGAGTGGGACTCGGGGTCGAATCTCTACGAGCAGTACTTC.

This chain connects TRBV5-1 to TRBJ2-1, with TRBD2 matching over 12 bases. The ends lost 4 bases at V and 0 bases at J; junction bases unmatched: 8. The CDR3 is made up of 18 amino acids. Germline loops: CDR1 SGHRS, CDR2 YFSETQ. The CDR3 region is CASSPGLAGRSSYNEQFF. Written as DNA, the CDR3 is TGCGCCAGCAGCCCCGGACTAGCGGGGAGAAGCTCCTACAATGAGCAGTTCTTC.

The chain carries TRBV2 and TRBJ2-7; TRBD2 agrees at 10 bases. This CDR3 has 18 amino acids. The V segment lost 4 bases and the J segment 2 bases; nucleotides outside the gene matches: 14. CDR1 and CDR2 from the germline V gene are SNHLY and FYNNEI. In nucleotides, the CDR3 is TGTGCCAGCAGTGTCGGGCAGGTGTGGACTAGCGGCACCTACGAGCAGTACTTC. This sequence encodes CASSVGQVWTSGTYEQYF. The variable domain in full, completed from reference TRBV2 and TRBJ2-7, reads EPEVTQTPSHQVTQMGQEVILRCVPISNHLYFYWYRQILGQKVEFLVSFYNNEISEKSEIFDDQFSVERPDGSNFTLKIRSTKLEDSAMYFCASSVGQVWTSGTYEQYFGPGTRLTVT.

A single count supports this clone. V usage is TRBV9 and J usage is TRBJ2-6, with D perhaps TRBD1 (6 bases). The CDR3 contains 20 residues. CDR1 and CDR2 (germline): SGDLS, YYNGEE. V lost 2 bases, J lost 0 bases, and 21 bases lay in between. Here the CDR3 reads CASSVGDNKGRRSGANVLTF. Here the CDR3 DNA reads TGTGCCAGCAGCGTTGGGGACAACAAGGGACGCCGCTCTGGGGCCAACGTCCTGACTTTC.

This rearrangement joins TRBV19 to TRBJ2-2, with 9 bases that match TRBD2. CDR3 length: 17 residues. Trimming cost V 4 bases and J 0 bases; bases outside gene matches: 6. Germline V CDR1 and CDR2: LNHDA, SQIVND (reference sequence). The CDR3 sequence: CASSRLAGFSNTGELFF. CDR3 sequence (DNA): TGTGCCAGTAGTAGGCTAGCGGGATTCTCGAACACCGGGGAGCTGTTTTTT.

A remark on this clone: The same CDR3 arises from other DNA sequences in this sample as well. The rearrangement links TRBV18 to TRBJ2-5; D call uncertain. The ends were cut back, 6 bases at V and 3 bases at J, with 5 bases in the middle. The CDR3 is 11 residues long. Germline CDR1 and CDR2: KGHSH and LQKENI. CDR3 protein: CASSSKETQYF. As DNA, the CDR3 is TGTGCCAGCTCGTCGAAAGAGACCCAGTACTTC. Full variable domain (rest looked up from reference TRBV18 and TRBJ2-5): NAGVMQNPRHLVRRRGQEARLRCSPMKGHSHVYWYRQLPEEGLKFMVYLQKENIIDESGMPKERFSAEFPKEGPSILRIQQVVRGDSAAYFCASSSKETQYFGPGTRLLVL.